This TCR beta chain emerged from a study of blood T cell repertoires in COVID-19. Background on the study: There were acute and convalescent COVID-19 samples, and they came from the United States, Italy and Spain. PBMCs, B-cell-depleted T cells, or T cells provided the cDNA or gDNA that made up the material.

On this clone itself: In the same sample, other DNA sequences code for this CDR3.

Only in-frame clones appear in the TCRdb table, and some are missing; sequencing was by immunoSEQ multiplex PCR. The repertoire holds 200,000 to 300,000 clones, with around 88% as singletons. This TCR derives from a woman between 40 and 50 years old with acute COVID-19. Specimen: PBMCs or T cells enriched from blood (not recorded which).

CDR3 sequence reads: CASSVDSSTDTQYF. The CDR3 DNA reads as TGTGCCAGCAGCGTGGACAGTTCCACAGATACGCAGTATTTT. This sequence joins TRBV9 and TRBJ2-3, with D possibly matching TRBD1 (6 bases). Germline V gives CDR1 SGDLS, CDR2 YYNGEE. The CDR3 covers 14 residues. V was trimmed by 2 bases and J by 2 bases, leaving 9 bases between them.